This T cell receptor (beta chain) appears in the sequencing data of a study of T-cell reconstitution after alpha-beta-depleted transplantation in children. General study findings and limits: Some patients showed high day-60 TCRbeta diversity, which derived from surviving recipient T cells and thymic progenitors. Alpha-beta T cells about two months after transplant reportedly derived from several hundred expanded graft clones.

TCRbeta library preparation incorporated unique molecular identifiers. TCRdb re-called the PCR reads with MiXCR, one entry per CDR3 protein. The repertoire holds fewer than 700,000 distinct CDR3 sequences, with roughly 23% as singletons. The sample holds many counts of this clonotype. Its antigen is unknown. Sequencing used PBMCs, mostly from graft donor cells, obtained 360 days after TCRalphabeta/CD19-depleted stem cell transplant. This TCR was recovered from a boy younger than two who had a stem cell transplant for acute myeloid leukemia, so the T cells may come from the graft donor.

The CDR3 region has the DNA TGTGCCAGCAGACAGGGGTTTGGGGATGAGCAGTTCTTC. It specifies CASRQGFGDEQFF. The chain is built from TRBV6-4 and TRBJ2-1; 7 positions agree with TRBD1. Germline-derived CDR1 and CDR2 are MRHNA and SNTAGT. This CDR3 is 13 amino acids long. The V gene end was trimmed by 6 bases and the J gene end by 8 bases; junction bases not matched to a gene: 7.